The 20 T cell receptor beta chains given below trace back to one sample, sequenced in a study of cytotoxic CD8 clonotypes in ibrutinib-treated CLL. Using immunoSEQ multiplex PCR, the repertoire was profiled, and TCRdb retains in-frame clones only, with some absent. This sample has over 8,500 clones, with around three quarters found just once. Material: PBMCs, obtained at disease progression, from a patient treated with ibrutinib. The receptors here all came from a human donor with chronic lymphocytic leukemia.

The CDR3, as DNA: TGCGCCAGCAGCTTGGAAGGTAGCACAGATACGCAGTATTTT. Protein product: CASSLEGSTDTQYF. The V call is TRBV5-1, the J call TRBJ2-3; D not resolved. The V and J ends lost 0 bases and 0 bases respectively, with 5 bases between them. There are 14 residues in the CDR3. Germline values: CDR1 SGHRS, CDR2 YFSETQ.

V gene TRBV2 combines with J gene TRBJ1-5, with 11 bases aligning to TRBD1. The CDR3 totals 13 residues. Germline V gives CDR1 SNHLY, CDR2 FYNNEI. Trimming at V came to 8 bases and at J to 7 bases, leaving 4 bases not matched to a gene. The CDR3 sequence: CASGGQGGQPQHF. Here the CDR3 DNA reads TGTGCCAGCGGGGGACAGGGGGGCCAGCCCCAGCATTTT.

The rearrangement links TRBV5-1 to TRBJ1-3; D might be TRBD1 (5 bases). Germline V CDR1 and CDR2: SGHRS, YFSETQ. The ends were cut back, 0 bases at V and 8 bases at J, with 9 bases in the middle. CDR3 length: 13 amino acids. CDR3 DNA sequence: TGCGCCAGCAGCTTGGGAGGGGCGGACACCATATATTTT. Its translation: CASSLGGADTIYF.

The chain recombines TRBV15 with TRBJ2-4; D is possibly TRBD2 (7 bases). The germline V and J ends were trimmed by 0 bases and 12 bases, with 12 bases remaining between them. Germline CDR1 is LNHNV and CDR2 is YYDKDF (reference sequence). CDR3 size: 13 residues. The CDR3 nucleotides are TGTGCCACCAGCAGAGACCGGGGAGGGGGTCAGTACTTC. Protein: CATSRDRGGGQYF.

This clone was seen once. J is TRBJ1-1 and V is TRBV7-9, with a tentative D call TRBD1 (6 bases). Trimming removed 4 bases at V and 8 bases at J, with 14 bases between. Germline lookup yields CDR1 SEHNR and CDR2 FQNEAQ (reference sequence). This CDR3 has 13 residues. The CDR3, as DNA: TGTGCCAGCAGCTCTCCGGGGACATACGAAGCTTTCTTT. This encodes CASSSPGTYEAFF. Full variable domain (outside the CDR3, taken from reference TRBV7-9 and TRBJ1-1): DTGVSQNPRHKITKRGQNVTFRCDPISEHNRLYWYRQTLGQGPEFLTYFQNEAQLEKSRLLSDRFSAERPKGSFSTLEIQRTEQGDSAMYLCASSSPGTYEAFFGQGTRLTVV.

The V gene is TRBV11-2, the J gene TRBJ2-5, with D possibly matching TRBD2 (6 bases). CDR3 length equals 15 residues. CDR1 SGHAT and CDR2 FQNNGV come from the germline V gene. Trimming stripped 5 bases from V and 2 bases from J, with 15 bases between. CDR3 sequence: CASSPVGLLQETQYF. CDR3 coding DNA: TGTGCCAGCAGCCCGGTGGGACTGCTACAAGAGACCCAGTACTTC.

This sequence joins TRBV5-4 and TRBJ2-1; 11 nucleotides agree with TRBD1. The V gene's germline CDR1 is SGHNT and CDR2 YYREEE (reference sequence). The CDR3 loop spans 15 amino acids. Trimming at V came to 4 bases and at J to 5 bases, leaving 5 bases not matched to a gene. CDR3 DNA sequence: TGTGCCAGCAGCCGGGGACAGGGGGAGAACAATGAGCAGTTCTTC. Translating it yields CASSRGQGENNEQFF.

V usage is TRBV5-4 and J usage is TRBJ2-3, with 10 bases aligning to TRBD1. The CDR3 totals 14 residues. Germline loops: CDR1 SGHNT, CDR2 YYREEE (reference sequence). J lost 4 bases, V lost 2 bases, and 1 base had no gene match. This chain's CDR3 is CASSFGTGADTQYF. CDR3 coding DNA: TGTGCCAGCAGCTTTGGGACAGGGGCAGATACGCAGTATTTT. The whole variable domain, filled in from reference TRBV5-4 and TRBJ2-3, reads ETGVTQSPTHLIKTRGQQVTLRCSSQSGHNTVSWYQQALGQGPQFIFQYYREEENGRGNFPPRFSGLQFPNYSSELNVNALELDDSALYLCASSFGTGADTQYFGPGTRLTVL.

This sequence joins TRBV7-6 and TRBJ2-1; TRBD2 matches 12 bases. Looked up from germline, CDR1 is SGHVS and CDR2 is FNYEAQ. This CDR3 comprises 20 residues. V dropped 3 bases and J dropped 5; count of bases not matched to a gene: 17. The CDR3 reads CASSFRTSGGPDEINNEQFF. CDR3 nucleotide sequence: TGTGCCAGCAGCTTTCGAACTAGCGGGGGGCCGGACGAGATCAACAATGAGCAGTTCTTC.

The DNA for the CDR3 is TGTGCCAGCAGCTTCTGGCCAGAAAACAATGAGCAGTTCTTC. This sequence encodes CASSFWPENNEQFF. The chain couples TRBV5-8 to TRBJ2-1; D unresolved. The CDR3 is made up of 14 amino acids. V lost 2 bases to trimming and J lost 5 bases, with 11 bases between them. Germline CDR1 is SGHTS and CDR2 is YDEGEE.

The rearrangement links TRBV5-1 to TRBJ2-1; D is ambiguous. The CDR3 covers 13 residues. The germline gives CDR1 SGHRS, CDR2 YFSETQ. Between the trimmed V and J ends, which lost 0 bases and 4 bases, there was a span of 5 bases. The CDR3 is CASSLAVYNEQFF. CDR3 nucleotide sequence: TGCGCCAGCAGCTTGGCCGTTTACAATGAGCAGTTCTTC.

This clone is a singleton in its sample. The genes are TRBV30 and TRBJ2-5, with 8 bases identical to TRBD1. Looked up from germline, CDR1 is GTSNPN and CDR2 is SVGIG (reference sequence). With V trimmed by 0 bases and J by 2 bases, 8 bases remained unmatched. This CDR3 is 16 amino acids long. Here the CDR3 reads CAWSVLGQGLQETQYF. The CDR3 DNA reads as TGTGCCTGGAGTGTACTAGGACAGGGCCTACAAGAGACCCAGTACTTC.

This chain uses TRBV27 with TRBJ2-2; D unclear. This CDR3 region has 12 residues. Germline V gives CDR1 MNHEY, CDR2 SMNVEV (reference sequence). The ends were cut back, 5 bases at V and 6 bases at J, with 7 bases in the middle. The CDR3 protein is CASSSRAGELFF. Here the CDR3 DNA reads TGTGCCAGCAGTAGCCGAGCCGGGGAGCTGTTTTTT.

This clone rates as large (0.1 to 1%). The chain employs TRBV7-6 and TRBJ1-4, with TRBD1 matching 10 bases. This CDR3 contains 18 residues. CDR1 and CDR2 from the germline V gene are SGHVS and FNYEAQ. V lost 8 bases and J lost 1; bases outside the gene matches: 13. The CDR3 is CASLSTGTGDVTNEKLFF. The CDR3 nucleotides are TGTGCCAGCCTTAGTACGGGGACAGGGGACGTAACTAATGAAAAACTGTTTTTT. Together with reference TRBV7-6 and TRBJ1-4, the CDR3 gives the full variable domain: GAGVSQSPRYKVTKRGQDVALRCDPISGHVSLYWYRQALGQGPEFLTYFNYEAQQDKSGLPNDRFSAERPEGSISTLTIQRTEQRDSAMYRCASLSTGTGDVTNEKLFFGSGTQLSVL.

The chain has TRBV29-1 and TRBJ2-1; no firm D call. There are 14 residues in the CDR3. The V gene lost 7 bases and the J gene lost 4 bases, with 17 bases spanning the gap. Germline V lookup: CDR1 SQVTM, CDR2 ANQGSEA. The CDR3 sequence: CSALNSQLYNEQFF. CDR3 DNA sequence: TGCAGCGCCCTAAACTCCCAGCTGTACAATGAGCAGTTCTTC.

This clone occurred a few times. The genes are TRBV28 and TRBJ1-2; the match to TRBD1 covers 8 bases. Germline V lookup: CDR1 MDHEN, CDR2 SYDVKM. J lost 4 bases, V lost 8 bases, and 9 bases had no gene match. The CDR3 is 14 amino acids. The CDR3 here is CASSPDRASYGYTF. In nucleotides, the CDR3 is TGTGCCAGCTCCCCGGACAGGGCTTCCTATGGCTACACCTTC.

This clone was detected only once. This sequence joins TRBV2 and TRBJ1-2; D unresolved. The CDR3 has 14 amino acids. Germline loops: CDR1 SNHLY, CDR2 FYNNEI. V lost 2 bases to trimming and J lost 0 bases, with 7 bases between them. The CDR3 reads CASSEKGANYGYTF. As DNA, the CDR3 is TGTGCCAGCAGTGAAAAGGGCGCTAACTATGGCTACACCTTC.

This chain links TRBV18 with TRBJ2-5; D is ambiguous. Germline CDR1 reads KGHSH; CDR2 reads LQKENI. Trimming removed 1 base at V and 0 bases at J, with 9 bases between. The CDR3 spans 15 residues. CDR3 sequence: CASSPRDINQETQYF. The CDR3 DNA reads TGTGCCAGCTCACCACGAGACATTAACCAAGAGACCCAGTACTTC.

The chain uses TRBV7-9 and TRBJ1-1, with D unclear. The V end was cut by 5 bases, the J end by 1 base, with 5 bases between. This CDR3 region has 12 residues. The germline CDR1 and CDR2 sequences are SEHNR and FQNEAQ (reference sequence). The CDR3 region has the DNA TGTGCCAGCAGCCAAGAGAACACTGAAGCTTTCTTT. Translating gives CASSQENTEAFF.

The chain couples TRBV6-5 to TRBJ1-2; a possible D gene is TRBD1 (6 bases). This CDR3 region has 16 residues. Trimming left V 0 bases short and J 4 bases short, with 15 bases between. Germline CDR1 is MNHEY and CDR2 is SVGAGI. This CDR3 reads CASSYSNSGDGYGYTF. The CDR3 bases are TGTGCCAGCAGTTACTCGAATTCAGGGGATGGCTATGGCTACACCTTC.